This TCR beta chain was documented in a study of OX40 agonist ivuxolimab in advanced cancers. Study details: Ivuxolimab, an agonist antibody against OX40 (CD134), was given to patients. Patients treated during dose escalation were battling hepatocellular carcinoma, melanoma, renal cell or head and neck cancer.

Germline loops: CDR1 SGHAT, CDR2 FQNNGV. The CDR3 totals 16 residues. V lost 5 bases, J lost 0 bases, and 13 bases lay in between. Regarding this clone: Its antigen is currently unknown.

TCRdb keeps only in-frame clones here, not all; method: immunoSEQ multiplex PCR. The sample has about 93,000 clones; around 92% are singletons. Findings of the study overall: Expanded clones tended on average to be more numerous among CD8+ T cells than CD4+.

Blood draws occurred at baseline, cycle 4 day 1, and cycle 7 day 1. The receptor comes from an adult with an advanced solid tumor such as melanoma, head and neck, liver or kidney cancer. Specimen: CD4+ or CD8+ T cells sorted from blood, collected in a trial of the OX40 agonist ivuxolimab. This rearrangement joins TRBV11-2 to TRBJ2-2, with TRBD1 as a possible D gene (6 bases). The CDR3 protein is CASSQGPGPNTGELFF. CDR3 nucleotides: TGTGCCAGCAGCCAGGGGCCGGGGCCGAACACCGGGGAGCTGTTTTTT.